This T cell receptor beta chain was captured in a study of blood T cell repertoires in COVID-19. This clone has a count of ten or more. Germline-derived CDR1 and CDR2 are SGHTA and FQGTGA. This CDR3 spans 14 amino acids. Losses at the gene ends were 2 bases for V and 3 bases for J; bases not matched to a gene: 1. Exposed enrollees encountered a COVID-19 case at some point within 2 weeks before study entry. The protocol was immunoSEQ multiplex PCR, while the TCRdb copy is restricted to in-frame clones and leaves out a portion. The table lists more than 150,000 clones, 80% of them singletons. The clonotype originates from a man between 60 and 70 years old who had been exposed to COVID-19. Sequences were obtained from PBMCs or T cells enriched from blood (not recorded which). This chain links TRBV7-3 with TRBJ2-1; 7 nucleotides match TRBD2. CDR3 residues: CASSLAGVYNEQFF. The DNA for the CDR3 is TGTGCCAGCAGCTTAGCGGGAGTCTACAATGAGCAGTTCTTC.